Below, 26 T cell receptor beta chains from the same sample are listed, as sequenced in a study of lymphopenia after photon versus proton radiotherapy. Libraries were prepared by immunoSEQ multiplex PCR; TCRdb keeps only in-frame clonotypes and omits some of them. The data contain 70,000 or so clones, under 95% of them singletons. Sequences were derived from peripheral blood, sampled from a patient treated with photon-based radiotherapy. Receptors were obtained from a woman aged 65 to 85 with pancreatic cancer.

This clone has only one observation. The V and J genes are TRBV1 and TRBJ2-7; whether TRBD2, the table's D call, matches the DNA was not checked. TRBV1 is annotated as a pseudogene. CDR3 length: 12 amino acids. CDR3: CTSSQVLYEQYF. The CDR3 DNA follows: TGCACCAGCAGCCAAGTCCTCTACGAGCAGTACTTC.

This sequence joins TRBV28 and TRBJ2-7; 9 bases are a match to TRBD1. This CDR3 is 16 amino acids long. Germline-derived CDR1 and CDR2 are MDHEN and SYDVKM. Unmatched junction bases numbered 9, after V lost 2 bases and J lost 4 bases. Here the CDR3 reads CASSLLPGQGNYEQYF. CDR3 coding DNA: TGTGCCAGCAGTTTACTGCCGGGACAGGGAAATTACGAGCAGTACTTC.

The chain joins TRBV6-5 to TRBJ1-2, with D maybe TRBD1 (6 bases). Germline lookup yields CDR1 MNHEY and CDR2 SVGAGI. This CDR3 is 12 amino acids long. V lost 7 bases, J lost 4 bases, and 10 bases lay in between. As DNA, the CDR3 is TGTGCCAGCAAGACAGGCCCCTATGGCTACACCTTC. It yields the protein CASKTGPYGYTF.

The chain has TRBV4-3 and TRBJ1-4, with D tentatively TRBD1 (5 bases). Trimming took off 1 base at V and 1 base at J, with 13 bases between the two ends. CDR1 LGHNA and CDR2 YSLEER come from the germline V gene. The CDR3 has 17 residues. In DNA form, the CDR3 reads TGCGCCAGCAGCCAAGGGCCCCAACAGGAAACTAATGAAAAACTGTTTTTT. Protein sequence: CASSQGPQQETNEKLFF.

This sequence joins TRBV6-1 and TRBJ2-1, with 8 bases matching TRBD1. CDR1 is MNHNS, CDR2 SASEGT, per germline. The V segment lost 6 bases and the J segment 6 bases; nucleotides outside the gene matches: 7. The CDR3 totals 14 residues. Here the CDR3 reads CASSPLGTGNEQFF. The CDR3 coding sequence is TGTGCCAGCAGCCCCCTTGGGACAGGCAATGAGCAGTTCTTC.

V is TRBV9 and J is TRBJ2-3; TRBD1 or TRBD2 may be the D gene (5 bases each). Trimming shortened V by 0 bases and J by 6 bases, and 14 bases separated the two germline ends. The CDR3 covers 15 residues. Germline CDR1 is SGDLS and CDR2 is YYNGEE. The CDR3 protein is CASSVGGDLWDTQYF. The DNA for the CDR3 is TGTGCCAGCAGCGTAGGAGGGGACCTTTGGGATACGCAGTATTTT.

This clone was observed a few times. The genes are TRBV5-6 and TRBJ2-7, with unresolved D. The CDR3 covers 13 residues. Germline CDR1 SGHDT, CDR2 YYEEEE. Trimming took off 4 bases at V and 3 bases at J, with 11 bases between the two ends. This CDR3 reads CASSLGRSYEQYF. CDR3 sequence (DNA): TGTGCCAGCAGCCTCGGACGGAGCTACGAGCAGTACTTC.

The chain combines TRBV4-3 with TRBJ1-2; the D gene is possibly TRBD1 (5 bases). V was clipped by 0 bases and J by 0 bases, with 11 bases between them. CDR1 is LGHNA and CDR2 is YSLEER in the germline V gene. This CDR3 has 16 residues. The CDR3 region is CASSQDWQGANYGYTF. The CDR3 DNA sequence: TGCGCCAGCAGCCAAGATTGGCAGGGTGCTAACTATGGCTACACCTTC.

V gene TRBV7-6 combines with J gene TRBJ2-7, with D unresolved. Germline values: CDR1 SGHVS, CDR2 FNYEAQ. The ends were cut back, 5 bases at V and 0 bases at J, with 8 bases in the middle. The CDR3 spans 13 residues. The CDR3 here is CASSAQSSYEQYF. CDR3 nucleotide sequence: TGTGCCAGCAGCGCTCAAAGCTCCTACGAGCAGTACTTC.

This clone appeared a few times. The rearrangement joins TRBV7-9 to TRBJ1-5, with D perhaps matching TRBD1 (5 bases). Trimming stripped 5 bases from V and 9 bases from J, with 11 bases between. CDR3 length: 12 amino acids. The germline gives CDR1 SEHNR, CDR2 FQNEAQ (reference sequence). CDR3 DNA sequence: TGTGCCAGCAGCACAGGATCCGCGCCCCAGCATTTT. It translates to CASSTGSAPQHF. Supplemented by reference TRBV7-9 and TRBJ1-5, the full variable domain reads DTGVSQNPRHKITKRGQNVTFRCDPISEHNRLYWYRQTLGQGPEFLTYFQNEAQLEKSRLLSDRFSAERPKGSFSTLEIQRTEQGDSAMYLCASSTGSAPQHFGDGTRLSIL.

J is TRBJ2-1 and V is TRBV10-3; D gene unclear. Per germline, CDR1 ENHRY and CDR2 SYGVKD. Trimming removed 7 bases from V and 4 bases from J, with 8 bases in between. The CDR3 loop spans 12 amino acids. CDR3 in DNA: TGTGCCATCATTGGCTTGTACAATGAGCAGTTCTTC. Residues: CAIIGLYNEQFF.

V usage is TRBV7-9 and J usage is TRBJ1-5; 9 bases are shared with TRBD1. With V trimmed by 5 bases and J by 5 bases, 13 bases remained unmatched. The CDR3 extends over 17 amino acids. Germline CDR1 reads SEHNR; CDR2 reads FQNEAQ (reference sequence). The DNA for the CDR3 is TGTGCCAGCAGCCTTTCCCTTGGGACAGGGAGAGATCAGCCCCAGCATTTT. Its protein is CASSLSLGTGRDQPQHF.

This clone has more than one count but fewer than ten. This chain links TRBV2 with TRBJ1-2; tentatively, D is TRBD1 (5 bases). Trimming removed 5 bases from V and 5 bases from J, with 15 bases in between. The CDR3 runs to 14 residues. The germline V gene encodes CDR1 SNHLY and CDR2 FYNNEI. CDR3 amino acids: CASSLRWDGYGYTF. As DNA, the CDR3 is TGTGCCAGCAGTCTCCGCTGGGACGGTTATGGCTACACCTTC.

The rearrangement uses TRBV29-1 and TRBJ2-5; 7 bases align to TRBD1. V lost 2 bases, J lost 2 bases, and 8 bases stayed unmatched. The germline CDR1 and CDR2 sequences are SQVTM and ANQGSEA. The CDR3 runs 15 residues. The chain's CDR3 is CSVELPTGVQETQYF. The CDR3 region has the DNA TGCAGCGTTGAACTCCCTACAGGGGTTCAAGAGACCCAGTACTTC.

This rearrangement joins TRBV28 to TRBJ2-1, with D possibly matching TRBD1 (5 bases). Looked up from germline, CDR1 is MDHEN and CDR2 is SYDVKM. V lost 4 bases and J 1 base, leaving 11 bases between the germline ends. This CDR3 is built from 15 residues. CDR3 nucleotide sequence: TGTGCCAGCAGTTCCCCGGACATGTCCTACAATGAGCAGTTCTTC. Translated: CASSSPDMSYNEQFF. Using reference TRBV28 and TRBJ2-1 for the parts outside the CDR3, the full variable domain is DVKVTQSSRYLVKRTGEKVFLECVQDMDHENMFWYRQDPGLGLRLIYFSYDVKMKEKGDIPEGYSVSREKKERFSLILESASTNQTSMYLCASSSPDMSYNEQFFGPGTRLTVL.

The genes are TRBV7-2 and TRBJ1-1; D is perhaps TRBD1 (5 bases). CDR3 length: 13 residues. CDR1 is SGHTA and CDR2 is FQGNSA in the germline V gene. Trimming shortened V by 7 bases and J by 9 bases, and 18 bases separated the two germline ends. CDR3 nucleotide sequence: TGTGCCAGCACCAATGCTTCGGGGCGGAAAGCTTTCTTT. This codes for CASTNASGRKAFF.

The CDR3 reads CASSVSGANTEAFF. The DNA for the CDR3 is TGTGCCAGCTCAGTGTCCGGGGCGAACACTGAAGCTTTCTTT. This rearrangement joins TRBV18 to TRBJ1-1, with D tentatively TRBD1 (5 bases). Trimming removed 5 bases from V and 1 base from J, with 11 bases in between. The CDR3 loop spans 14 amino acids. Germline-derived CDR1 and CDR2 are KGHSH and LQKENI.

The V gene is TRBV11-2, the J gene TRBJ2-1; 9 bases are shared with TRBD2. The V gene end was trimmed by 5 bases and the J gene end by 0 bases; junction bases not matched to a gene: 8. Germline V gene lookup returns CDR1 SGHAT and CDR2 FQNNGV. This CDR3 has 17 amino acids. The DNA of the CDR3 is TGTGCCAGCAGCCGGCGGGGGGGACAGAGCTCCTACAATGAGCAGTTCTTC. Amino acids: CASSRRGGQSSYNEQFF.

This clone is a singleton in its sample. The chain combines TRBV29-1 with TRBJ2-3; 9 bases line up with TRBD2. Per the germline V gene, CDR1 is SQVTM and CDR2 is ANQGSEA. CDR3 length: 14 residues. V shed 3 bases and J 3 bases; nucleotides not matched to a gene: 4. Here the CDR3 reads CSVDPTSGTDTQYF. In DNA form, the CDR3 reads TGCAGCGTTGACCCCACTAGCGGGACAGATACGCAGTATTTT.

The chain employs TRBV2 and TRBJ2-3, with 9 bases that match TRBD1. CDR3 size: 18 residues. J lost 4 bases, V lost 6 bases, and 17 bases had no gene match. Germline loops: CDR1 SNHLY, CDR2 FYNNEI. The CDR3 protein is CASRLLLPGQGVADTQYF. The DNA for the CDR3 is TGTGCCAGCAGGTTACTCCTTCCGGGACAGGGAGTCGCAGATACGCAGTATTTT. Full variable domain (rest looked up from reference TRBV2 and TRBJ2-3): EPEVTQTPSHQVTQMGQEVILRCVPISNHLYFYWYRQILGQKVEFLVSFYNNEISEKSEIFDDQFSVERPDGSNFTLKIRSTKLEDSAMYFCASRLLLPGQGVADTQYFGPGTRLTVL.

This chain uses TRBV20-1 with TRBJ2-3, with 7 bases lining up with TRBD1. The CDR3 extends over 11 amino acids. Germline V CDR1 and CDR2: DFQATT, SNEGSKA (reference sequence). J gave up 6 bases and V 7 bases, and 4 bases lay outside the gene matches. The CDR3 here is CSVEGADTQYF. For the CDR3, the DNA is TGCAGTGTTGAGGGGGCGGATACGCAGTATTTT.

The rearrangement joins TRBV19 to TRBJ1-5, with a possible D match to TRBD1 (6 bases). The CDR3 sequence is 14 residues long. Germline CDR1 reads LNHDA; CDR2 reads SQIVND (reference sequence). Deletions cut 4 bases from V and 7 bases from J, with 14 bases between. CDR3 sequence: CASSKARGGQPQHF. The DNA for the CDR3 is TGTGCCAGTAGTAAAGCCAGGGGCGGACAGCCCCAGCATTTT.

V usage is TRBV7-9 and J usage is TRBJ1-6; 7 nucleotides agree with TRBD1. Trimming took 1 base from V and 10 from J; bases not matched to a gene: 7. Germline CDR1 reads SEHNR; CDR2 reads FQNEAQ (reference sequence). The CDR3 runs 15 residues. The CDR3 nucleotides read TGTGCCAGCAGCTTAGGCGCACAGGGGATCTCACCCCTCCACTTT. It encodes CASSLGAQGISPLHF.

CDR3 in amino acids: CASSRDRATYEQYF. CDR3 DNA: TGTGCCAGCAGCCGGGACAGGGCGACCTACGAGCAGTACTTC. The V gene is TRBV5-4, the J gene TRBJ2-5; 9 bases match TRBD1. Matching the DNA end better, TRBJ2-7 makes the J call doubtful. In germline, CDR1 is SGHNT, CDR2 YYREEE (reference sequence). CDR3 size: 14 residues.

The chain is built from TRBV7-2 and TRBJ1-2, with unresolved D. In germline, CDR1 is SGHTA, CDR2 FQGNSA. This CDR3 region has 16 residues. V lost 0 bases and J 6 bases, leaving 17 bases between the germline ends. CDR3 in amino acids: CASSLAGPATRNGYTF. The CDR3 DNA reads TGTGCCAGCAGCTTAGCGGGTCCAGCAACCAGGAATGGCTACACCTTC.

This clone was seen a handful of times. The rearrangement links TRBV7-9 to TRBJ2-7; D remains ambiguous. The CDR3 totals 12 residues. CDR1 and CDR2 from the germline V gene are SEHNR and FQNEAQ (reference sequence). Trimming shortened V by 0 bases and J by 5 bases, and 5 bases separated the two germline ends. The CDR3 loop reads CASSLAANEQYF. As DNA, the CDR3 is TGTGCCAGCAGCTTAGCGGCCAACGAGCAGTACTTC.